A selection of T cell receptor beta chains follows, all from one sample in a study of post-analysis software for immune sequencing data. TCRdb itself ran the PCR reads through MiXCR, one entry per CDR3 protein. The table includes under 650,000 distinct CDR3 sequences, 40% to 50% detected once. The sequenced material came from blood. Source of these receptors: a girl under 18 with multiple sclerosis. Each CDR3 is given with its conserved first and last residue. A D gene is named only where the DNA matches it firmly. Some rows have no size entry. The others give once, few or many, or a class for an expanded clone.

D gene | V gene | clone size | CDR3 protein
- | TRBV12-3/TRBV12-4 | - | CASNPQVGYGYTF
- | TRBV7-3 | - | CASSLMGGEGGEQFF
- | TRBV29-1 | few | CSVEGDPSTDTQYF
- | TRBV2 | few | CASSPGTRSGANVLTF
TRBD1 | TRBV4-2 | few | CASSQDQTGRNVLTF
TRBD2 | TRBV12-3/TRBV12-4 | - | CASSLRNSGSYEQYF
- | TRBV3-1 | - | CASSQDISGGTDTQYF
- | TRBV20-1 | - | CSGRPFDEQYF
TRBD1 | TRBV20-1 | - | CSAGGGTGVNNEQFF
- | TRBV27 | few | CASSRLTEFALKTQYF
- | TRBV24-1 | few | CATSVPGYGYTF
- | TRBV7-2 | - | CASSFLSHLASGNSNGYTF
- | TRBV2 | few | CASRESQANYGYTF
- | TRBV9 | - | CASSAPGRLGEKLFF
- | TRBV4-1 | - | CASSQLPGPRDTYEQYF
- | TRBV20-1 | few | CSASRGKEQYF
TRBD1 | TRBV7-2 | - | CASSLVPTGTETQYF
- | TRBV7-7 | few | CASSLLSPGTDTQYF
- | TRBV11-3 | - | CASSSPGKSSYEQYF
TRBD1 | TRBV24-1 | - | CATRRGQGVYGYTF
TRBD2 | TRBV7-2 | - | CASSLGTSGGAEQYF
- | TRBV5-1 | - | CASSVGSPIPVPYNEQFF
- | TRBV29-1 | - | CSVGRQVNTEAFF
- | TRBV5-5 | - | CASSFLGAMNTEAFF
- | TRBV11-2 | - | CASSPHREDTQYF
- | TRBV4-1 | - | CASSQGGSYNQPQHF
TRBD1 | TRBV20-1 | few | CSASSGTGSYEQYF
- | TRBV5-1 | - | CASSAGPANQPQHF
- | TRBV6-6 | - | CASGTGQSYEQYF
TRBD2 | TRBV3-1 | - | CASSQGYLAGTYNEQFF
TRBD1 | TRBV7-3 | - | CASSSVGQGAQYF
- | TRBV20-1 | few | CSANVRANEKLFF
TRBD1 | TRBV5-1 | few | CASSHRRDRGYNEQFF
- | TRBV11-2 | - | CASRADRSGANVLTF
TRBD2 | TRBV29-1 | - | CSVRLAASNEQFF
TRBD2 | TRBV7-6 | - | CASSYGTGGGETQYF
TRBD1 | TRBV5-1 | few | CASSLDRGPLEYF